This T cell receptor (beta chain) was captured by sequencing in a study of T cell responses to AZD1222 COVID-19 vaccine. This clone was observed a few times. Data came from immunoSEQ multiplex PCR; TCRdb stores just in-frame clones and leaves some out. The top ten clones hold approximately 5.4% of a sample with 120,000 to 150,000 clones, around 90% of them seen once. The material was peripheral blood, obtained 28 days after the second dose of the MenACWY control vaccine. This receptor was taken from an adult who received the MenACWY meningococcal vaccine as a control.

DNA for the CDR3: TGTGCCAGCAGTGAGACGGGATCCTACGAGCAGTACTTC. Translated: CASSETGSYEQYF. This rearrangement joins TRBV2 to TRBJ2-7; possible D gene TRBD2, 5 bases. V was shortened by 3 bases and J by 1 base, with 7 bases between the two germline ends. CDR1 is SNHLY, CDR2 FYNNEI, per germline. There are 13 residues in the CDR3.